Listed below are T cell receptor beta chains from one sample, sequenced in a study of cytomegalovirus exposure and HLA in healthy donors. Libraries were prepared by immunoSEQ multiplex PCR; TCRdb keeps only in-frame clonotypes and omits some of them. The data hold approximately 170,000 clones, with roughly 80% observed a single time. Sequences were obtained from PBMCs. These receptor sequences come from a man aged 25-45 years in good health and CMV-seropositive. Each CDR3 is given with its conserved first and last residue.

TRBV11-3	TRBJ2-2	CASSPTSGRTGELFF
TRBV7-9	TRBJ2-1	CASSQSTGTSGVYEQFF
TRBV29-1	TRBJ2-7	CSVEAHVGATEYEQYF
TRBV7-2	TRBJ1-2	CASSLQPGGLGYTF
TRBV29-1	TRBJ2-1	CSVGTGGYNEQFF
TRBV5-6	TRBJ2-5	CASSLAATSDETQYF
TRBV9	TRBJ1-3	CASSVWDRASGNTIYF
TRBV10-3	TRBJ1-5	CAISEMDRGNQPQHF
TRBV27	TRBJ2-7	CASGDAGTGGVVQYF
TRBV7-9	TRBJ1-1	CASSFDKATEAFF
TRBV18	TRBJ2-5	CASSPKGPGETQYF
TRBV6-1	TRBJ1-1	CASSVQTMNTEAFF
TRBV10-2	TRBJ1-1	CASRPPGQGSNTEAFF
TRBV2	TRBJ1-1	CASGARVMNTEAFF
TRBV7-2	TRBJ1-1	CASSQRQFTEAFF
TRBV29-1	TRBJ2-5	CSGGTRTEETQYF
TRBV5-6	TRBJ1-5	CASTQGNQPQHF
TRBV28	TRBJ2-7	CASSPHPGTGDYEQYF